This T cell receptor (beta chain) was sequenced for a study of blood T cell repertoires in COVID-19. The overall study: Specimens from acute and convalescent COVID-19 originated in the United States, Italy and Spain.

Germline V gives CDR1 SSHAT, CDR2 FNYEAQ (reference sequence). The CDR3 runs 15 residues. The repertoire was sequenced with immunoSEQ multiplex PCR; TCRdb's copy has only in-frame clones and lacks some. This table has 250,000 or so clones, 85% to 90% appearing once. To note about this clone: Relative to the germline gene, one junction end is altered; a read error may explain this.

Clinical history reported by participants formed the basis on which cohorts were assigned. This sequence was found in a man aged 45-65 years who had been exposed to COVID-19. The gene calls are TRBV7-7 and TRBJ2-3, with 11 bases that match TRBD1. Input material: PBMCs or T cells enriched from blood (not recorded which). CDR3 DNA sequence: TGTGCTAGCAGCCCGGGGACAGGGGGAACAGATACGCAGTATTTT. Translated: CASSPGTGGTDTQYF.